The 17 T cell receptor beta chains below were found in one sample sequenced in a study of cytomegalovirus exposure and HLA in healthy donors (dated by TCRdb to between 2016 and 2019). The library was generated by the immunoSEQ multiplex PCR assay. The multiplex PCR relied on a mix of 60 forward primers for TCR Vbeta segments and 13 reverse primers for TCR Jbeta segments. The source is immuneACCESS, and TCRdb retained only in-frame sequences with V and J called. Part of the clones is not carried over; for the studies checked, unresolved V genes explain less than half of this, and the remainder is unexplained. A total of about 98,000 clones appear in this sample, 80% to 85% of them only once. Jointly, the top ten make up roughly 1.5% of the sample. What was sequenced was PBMCs. Receptor source: a man aged 35 to 55 in good health and CMV-seronegative.

The chain links TRBV27 to TRBJ1-1; D unclear. V lost 5 bases and J lost 1, with 8 bases in between. CDR1 and CDR2 (germline): MNHEY, SMNVEV (reference sequence). This CDR3 has 13 amino acids. The CDR3 reads CASSPHTNTEAFF. CDR3 DNA: TGTGCCAGCAGTCCCCACACGAACACTGAAGCTTTCTTT.

The chain employs TRBV27 and TRBJ2-1; D is possibly TRBD2 (8 bases). The CDR3 contains 17 residues. CDR1 and CDR2 (germline): MNHEY, SMNVEV (reference sequence). Trimming pared 2 bases from V and 8 bases from J, leaving 22 bases between. This CDR3 reads CASSLNRGPSGGHEQFF. CDR3 sequence (DNA): TGTGCCAGCAGTTTAAACAGGGGTCCTTCGGGAGGGCATGAGCAGTTCTTC.

Concerning this clone: This sample also contains other DNA sequences that code for the same CDR3. The chain recombines TRBV19 with TRBJ2-5; no reliable D call. CDR1 is LNHDA and CDR2 is SQIVND in the germline V gene (reference sequence). The CDR3 is 14 amino acids. Between the trimmed V and J ends, which lost 7 bases and 2 bases, there was a span of 14 bases. The CDR3 is CASMARGPQETQYF. DNA of the CDR3: TGTGCCAGTATGGCCAGAGGTCCTCAAGAGACCCAGTACTTC.

The chain joins TRBV27 to TRBJ2-7; perhaps TRBD2 as D (6 bases). This CDR3 region has 17 residues. The V and J ends lost 5 bases and 3 bases respectively, with 23 bases between them. Germline V gene lookup returns CDR1 MNHEY and CDR2 SMNVEV (reference sequence). The CDR3 region has the DNA TGTGCCAGCAGTCCACTTACAACGGGACTTATGAGCTACGAGCAGTACTTC. This codes for CASSPLTTGLMSYEQYF.

This clone was picked up one time. This chain uses TRBV14 with TRBJ1-1; D perhaps matches TRBD1 (5 bases). Germline CDR1 reads SGHDN; CDR2 reads FVKESK. Trimming shortened V by 1 base and J by 1 base, and 13 bases separated the two germline ends. The CDR3 contains 16 residues. CDR3 coding DNA: TGTGCCAGCAGCCAAGGATTGTACAGGAAGAACACTGAAGCTTTCTTT. Translation gives CASSQGLYRKNTEAFF.

CDR3 bases: TGTGCCACCAGCAGAGACCCAGCGGGGGGTTTCTACAATGAGCAGTTCTTC. Encoded protein: CATSRDPAGGFYNEQFF. The chain recombines TRBV15 with TRBJ2-1; 9 bases match TRBD2. The V segment lost 0 bases and the J segment 3 bases; nucleotides outside the gene matches: 6. CDR3 length: 17 amino acids. CDR1 and CDR2 from the germline V gene are LNHNV and YYDKDF (reference sequence).

The chain couples TRBV6-5 to TRBJ2-1; D might be TRBD2 (5 bases). Per the germline V gene, CDR1 is MNHEY and CDR2 is SVGAGI. CDR3 length equals 15 residues. Trimming pared 4 bases from V and 9 bases from J, leaving 19 bases between. The CDR3 nucleotides read TGTGCCAGCAGTTTACAATTTGGACTGGAGATTGAGCAGTTCTTC. This gives the protein CASSLQFGLEIEQFF.

This clone appeared a few times. The chain uses TRBV7-2 and TRBJ1-2, with D hard to call. The length of the CDR3 is 14 residues. Germline loops: CDR1 SGHTA, CDR2 FQGNSA. Between the trimmed V and J ends, which lost 2 bases and 2 bases, there was a span of 9 bases. CDR3 in amino acids: CASSLISENYGYTF. The CDR3 DNA reads TGTGCCAGCAGCTTAATATCGGAGAACTATGGCTACACCTTC.

The CDR3 loop reads CAISDGRGGITGELFF. CDR3 in DNA: TGTGCCATCAGTGACGGGCGGGGGGGCATCACCGGGGAGCTGTTTTTT. This chain uses TRBV10-3 with TRBJ2-2; 9 positions agree with TRBD2. The J segment lost 4 bases and the V segment lost 3 bases, leaving 6 bases of the junction unmatched. The CDR3 runs 16 residues. CDR1 and CDR2 from the germline V gene are ENHRY and SYGVKD.

J is TRBJ2-6 and V is TRBV9; D not certain. The CDR3 covers 15 residues. The ends were cut back, 2 bases at V and 4 bases at J, with 10 bases in the middle. Germline V gene lookup returns CDR1 SGDLS and CDR2 YYNGEE. CDR3 sequence (DNA): TGTGCCAGCAGCGTTTCAGTGTCGGGGGCCAACGTCCTGACTTTC. This translates into CASSVSVSGANVLTF.

CDR3 sequence (DNA): TGTGCCAGCAGTTATCTGGCCCACACAGATACGCAGTATTTT. Translated: CASSYLAHTDTQYF. The V and J genes are TRBV6-6 and TRBJ2-3; D is ambiguous. Trimming shortened V by 3 bases and J by 2 bases, and 9 bases separated the two germline ends. Looked up from germline, CDR1 is MNHNY and CDR2 is SVGAGI (reference sequence). The CDR3 covers 14 residues.

This chain joins TRBV13 and TRBJ1-3, with D possibly matching TRBD1 (5 bases). The ends were cut back, 4 bases at V and 0 bases at J, with 13 bases in the middle. This CDR3 has 16 residues. The germline CDR1 and CDR2 sequences are PRHDT and FYEKMQ (reference sequence). The CDR3 loop is CASSWGGATSGNTIYF. CDR3 coding DNA: TGTGCCAGCAGCTGGGGCGGGGCAACCTCTGGAAACACCATATATTTT.

J is TRBJ2-3 and V is TRBV7-2; 8 bases map to TRBD1. The length of the CDR3 is 15 residues. V shed 6 bases and J 1 base; nucleotides not matched to a gene: 6. Germline CDR1 is SGHTA and CDR2 is FQGNSA. In DNA form, the CDR3 reads TGTGCCAGCAGACCCCAGGGGGCTGGCACAGATACGCAGTATTTT. It encodes CASRPQGAGTDTQYF.

V is TRBV18 and J is TRBJ2-7, with TRBD1 matching over 8 bases. Germline values: CDR1 KGHSH, CDR2 LQKENI. With V trimmed by 11 bases and J by 3 bases, 9 bases remained unmatched. This CDR3 is 13 amino acids long. In nucleotides, the CDR3 is TGTGCCTCATTCGACAGGGGTGGCTACGAGCAGTACTTC. Protein sequence: CASFDRGGYEQYF.

The rearrangement uses TRBV23-1 and TRBJ1-6; D might be TRBD1 (6 bases). TRBV23-1 is reported as an ORF; its role is uncertain. Trimming took 0 bases from V and 5 from J, leaving 14 bases between them. The CDR3 is 17 amino acids. CDR3 amino acids: CASSQSFGPGDNSPLHF. Written as DNA, the CDR3 is TGCGCCAGCAGTCAATCGTTTGGCCCAGGGGATAATTCACCCCTCCACTTT.

This chain connects TRBV5-4 to TRBJ1-1, with 11 bases fitting TRBD1. V lost 4 bases to trimming and J lost 2 bases; unmatched junction nucleotides: 7. The CDR3 has 16 residues. Germline V gene data show CDR1 as SGHNT and CDR2 as YYREEE (reference sequence). The CDR3 DNA sequence: TGTGCCAGCAGCCCGGGACAGGGGGGTGGTAACACTGAAGCTTTCTTT. It encodes CASSPGQGGGNTEAFF.

Details on this clone: Other nucleotide sequences in the sample specify the same CDR3. The gene calls are TRBV6-5 and TRBJ2-7, with D possibly matching TRBD1 (5 bases). Germline CDR1 MNHEY, CDR2 SVGAGI. The CDR3 sequence is 11 residues long. The V gene lost 5 bases and the J gene lost 10 bases, with 12 bases spanning the gap. CDR3 region: CASSQGFEQYF. In nucleotides, the CDR3 is TGTGCCAGCAGTCAGGGATTCGAACAGTACTTC.